These 7 T cell receptor beta chains share one sample of origin, sequenced in a study of cytomegalovirus exposure and HLA in healthy donors. PCR used 60 Vbeta primers and 13 Jbeta primers. Assay used: immunoSEQ multiplex PCR; TCRdb lists only in-frame clones, some missing. The sample consists of 80,000 to 100,000 clones, under 80% of them appearing once. Sequenced sample: PBMCs. The receptors come from a man younger than 40 in good health and CMV-seropositive.

This clone was detected once. The V and J genes are TRBV4-1 and TRBJ2-7; 11 bases are shared with TRBD1. The CDR3 runs 17 residues. Germline V gene sequence: CDR1 MGHRA, CDR2 YSYEKL. The trim removed 4 bases at V and 5 bases at J, leaving 13 bases unmatched. CDR3 protein: CASSPAPGQGARNEQYF. Here the CDR3 DNA reads TGCGCCAGCAGCCCAGCCCCCGGACAGGGGGCGAGGAACGAGCAGTACTTC.

The chain employs TRBV9 and TRBJ2-1; 12 bases are a match to TRBD2. CDR1 and CDR2 from the germline V gene are SGDLS and YYNGEE. V was pared by 4 bases and J by 6 bases, with 11 bases of the junction left unmatched. The CDR3 extends over 17 amino acids. The CDR3 region has the DNA TGTGCCAGCAGCCCCTGGACTAGCGGGGCGTTCGTCAATGAGCAGTTCTTC. Translating gives CASSPWTSGAFVNEQFF.

The chain links TRBV7-4 to TRBJ1-5; D is ambiguous. The CDR3 is made up of 15 amino acids. CDR1 is SGHVT and CDR2 is SQSDAQ in the germline V gene. The V and J ends lost 5 bases and 5 bases respectively, with 16 bases between them. The CDR3 sequence: CASSLEDSKHQPQHF. For the CDR3, the DNA is TGTGCCAGCAGCCTAGAGGACTCTAAACATCAGCCCCAGCATTTT.

This clone was seen only a few times. This chain connects TRBV18 to TRBJ2-5; D ambiguous. There are 14 residues in the CDR3. Trimming removed 2 bases from V and 4 bases from J, with 11 bases in between. Germline lookup yields CDR1 KGHSH and CDR2 LQKENI. CDR3 DNA: TGTGCCAGCTCACCATCCCCGACGGGAGAGACCCAGTACTTC. It encodes CASSPSPTGETQYF.

The chain couples TRBV6-1 to TRBJ2-5; D is possibly TRBD2 (5 bases). CDR3 length equals 14 residues. Trimming stripped 1 base from V and 5 bases from J, with 11 bases between. Germline V gene data show CDR1 as MNHNS and CDR2 as SASEGT. CDR3 sequence: CASSEVPERETQYF. Here the CDR3 DNA reads TGTGCCAGCAGTGAAGTCCCGGAGCGGGAGACCCAGTACTTC.

The chain uses TRBV19 and TRBJ1-5; D is possibly TRBD1 (5 bases). Trimming took 5 bases from V and 1 from J, leaving 9 bases between them. The CDR3 consists of 14 residues. Per the germline V gene, CDR1 is LNHDA and CDR2 is SQIVND (reference sequence). The CDR3 nucleotides read TGTGCCAGTAGTTGGGCAGGGAGCAATCAGCCCCAGCATTTT. Its translation is CASSWAGSNQPQHF.

This chain links TRBV28 with TRBJ2-5, with 10 nucleotides matching TRBD1. Germline CDR1 MDHEN, CDR2 SYDVKM. The J segment lost 5 bases and the V segment lost 3 bases, leaving 6 bases of the junction unmatched. CDR3 length equals 15 residues. The CDR3 loop is CASSFGTGVVETQYF. The CDR3 DNA follows: TGTGCCAGCAGTTTCGGGACAGGGGTCGTGGAGACCCAGTACTTC.